The present TCR beta chain was sequenced within a study of T cells after yellow fever vaccination. Regarding the study as a whole: Subsequent booster samples again held most clones from primary vaccination (96% CD4, nearly 90% CD8). A small share of clonotypes appeared in both CD4 and CD8 compartments.

In TCRdb, the 5' RACE reads were re-called with MiXCR into one record per CDR3 protein. The sample lists 320,000 or so distinct CDR3 sequences, approximately 8% occurring once. Germline V gene lookup returns CDR1 SGHVS and CDR2 FNYEAQ. Trimming cost V 4 bases and J 5 bases, with 17 bases left between them. The CDR3 runs 15 residues. This clonotype was counted many times. The target antigen is unknown. This sample comprised PBMCs, obtained more than 40 days after the first yellow fever vaccination. This rearrangement joins TRBV7-6 to TRBJ1-1, with a tentative D call TRBD1 (5 bases). This receptor was identified in a man between 18 and 35 years old who received the YFV17D yellow fever vaccine. The CDR3 spells CASSSWGGDSTEAFF. The DNA for the CDR3 is TGTGCCAGCAGCTCCTGGGGGGGGGATTCGACTGAAGCTTTCTTT.